This passage covers 8 T cell receptor beta chains from one sample sequenced in a study of tissue T cells after allogeneic stem cell transplantation. Measured with immunoSEQ multiplex PCR; TCRdb has only the in-frame clones, and not every one. The table shows some 10,000 clones, with under 80% occurring only once. Specimen: tissue from the stomach, collected at autopsy. The receptors were sampled from a male donor aged 60 or over with lung cancer.

The rearrangement links TRBV5-4 to TRBJ1-3, with TRBD1 as a possible D gene (5 bases). The CDR3 loop spans 17 amino acids. V gave up 4 bases and J gave up 2 bases, with 19 bases separating them. Germline lookup yields CDR1 SGHNT and CDR2 YYREEE (reference sequence). This CDR3 reads CASSPAAGGRTGNTIYF. The CDR3 DNA follows: TGTGCCAGCAGCCCGGCAGCGGGGGGAAGAACTGGAAACACCATATATTTT.

The rearrangement links TRBV7-9 to TRBJ2-5; D remains unclear. CDR1 is SEHNR, CDR2 FQNEAQ, per germline (reference sequence). This CDR3 has 13 amino acids. Trimming removed 1 base from V and 7 bases from J, with 10 bases in between. This CDR3 is CASSLVQSGTQYF. CDR3 coding DNA: TGTGCCAGCAGCTTAGTCCAGAGTGGGACCCAGTACTTC.

The CDR3 coding sequence is TGTGCCAGCAGCCCCATGGGCAATCATAACTATGGCTACACCTTC. Translation gives CASSPMGNHNYGYTF. The rearrangement joins TRBV11-2 to TRBJ1-2, with D unresolved. V lost 5 bases and J lost 1, with 14 bases in between. This CDR3 spans 15 amino acids. Germline CDR1 reads SGHAT; CDR2 reads FQNNGV.

The chain recombines TRBV4-2 with TRBJ2-7; D might be TRBD2 (5 bases). The V and J ends lost 4 bases and 5 bases respectively, with 12 bases between them. The CDR3 totals 13 residues. Germline values: CDR1 LGHNA, CDR2 YNFKEQ. Here the CDR3 DNA reads TGTGCCAGCAGCCCGGGGAATCAGCACGAGCAGTACTTC. This encodes CASSPGNQHEQYF.

The rearrangement links TRBV10-2 to TRBJ1-3, with TRBD1 identical over 8 bases. Losses at the gene ends were 6 bases for V and 6 bases for J; bases not matched to a gene: 7. The CDR3 has 14 amino acids. Per germline, CDR1 WSHSY and CDR2 SAAADI. This CDR3 is CASRVTGAENTIYF. As DNA, the CDR3 is TGCGCCAGCAGGGTGACAGGGGCAGAAAACACCATATATTTT.

The V gene is TRBV7-2, the J gene TRBJ2-2; D gene uncertain. Deletions cut 0 bases from V and 1 base from J, with 6 bases between. The CDR3 covers 15 residues. The germline V gene encodes CDR1 SGHTA and CDR2 FQGNSA. DNA for the CDR3: TGTGCCAGCAGCTTAGCTTGGGGGAACACCGGGGAGCTGTTTTTT. It codes for CASSLAWGNTGELFF.

The rearrangement links TRBV4-3 to TRBJ2-1; 12 bases are a match to TRBD1. The CDR3 runs 19 residues. Germline V lookup: CDR1 LGHNA, CDR2 YSLEER. With V trimmed by 2 bases and J by 4 bases, 12 bases remained unmatched. CDR3 residues: CASSQRDRGRGPMYNEQFF. CDR3 bases: TGCGCCAGCAGCCAAAGGGACAGGGGGCGGGGGCCGATGTACAATGAGCAGTTCTTC.

This clone showed up just once. V usage is TRBV28 and J usage is TRBJ1-2; tentatively, D is TRBD1 (5 bases). The CDR3 runs to 14 residues. The V and J ends lost 7 bases and 0 bases respectively, with 12 bases between them. Germline V gene data show CDR1 as MDHEN and CDR2 as SYDVKM. The CDR3 DNA reads as TGTGCCAGCACCGACAGTAATTCTAACTATGGCTACACCTTC. It codes for CASTDSNSNYGYTF.